The sequence of this T cell receptor (beta chain) was determined in a study of identical twins. This clonotype was counted once. As yet, its antigen is unknown. The CDR3 has 15 residues. Trimming removed 3 bases from V and 1 base from J, with 12 bases in between. The cDNA had a unique molecular identifier and a template-switch universal primer site. TCRdb processed the 5' RACE reads anew with MiXCR; each CDR3 protein has one entry. The table lists 650,000 to 750,000 distinct CDR3 sequences, 20% to 25% of them singletons. Study-level points and caveats: Fewer insertions characterized abundant cord blood beta clonotypes, whereas memory repertoires showed none.

This sample was shared with a second study, whose subject was T cells expressing NK-cell markers. That report notes: The authors sequenced eight donors, of whom seven were HCMV-seropositive and one was seronegative. There were a few donors in whom these clonotypes also led the CD3+CD56-NKG2C+ fraction.

The sequenced material came from PBMCs. J is TRBJ1-1 and V is TRBV12-3 or TRBV12-4; TRBD1 is a possible D gene (6 bases). This clonotype was sampled from a woman younger than 35 in good health. The DNA of the CDR3 is TGTGCCAGCAGTTTCTCGAACAGGGCGAACACTGAAGCTTTCTTT. Residues: CASSFSNRANTEAFF.